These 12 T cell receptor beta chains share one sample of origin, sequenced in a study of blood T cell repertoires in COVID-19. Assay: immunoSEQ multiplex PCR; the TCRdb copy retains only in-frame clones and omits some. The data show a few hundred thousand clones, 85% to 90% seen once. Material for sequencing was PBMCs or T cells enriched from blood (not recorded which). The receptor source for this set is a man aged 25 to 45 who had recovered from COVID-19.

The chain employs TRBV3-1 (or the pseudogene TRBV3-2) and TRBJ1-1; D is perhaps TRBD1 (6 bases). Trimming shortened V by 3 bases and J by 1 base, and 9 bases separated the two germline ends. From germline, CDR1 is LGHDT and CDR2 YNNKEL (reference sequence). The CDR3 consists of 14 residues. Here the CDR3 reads CASSHGQKNTEAFF. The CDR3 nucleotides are TGTGCCAGCAGCCACGGACAGAAGAACACTGAAGCTTTCTTT.

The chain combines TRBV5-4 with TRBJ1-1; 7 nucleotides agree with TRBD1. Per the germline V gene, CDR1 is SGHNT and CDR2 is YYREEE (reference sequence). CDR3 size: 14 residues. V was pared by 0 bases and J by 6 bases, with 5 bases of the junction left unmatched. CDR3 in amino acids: CASSLGQGGAEAFF. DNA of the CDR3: TGTGCCAGCAGCTTGGGACAGGGTGGCGCTGAAGCTTTCTTT.

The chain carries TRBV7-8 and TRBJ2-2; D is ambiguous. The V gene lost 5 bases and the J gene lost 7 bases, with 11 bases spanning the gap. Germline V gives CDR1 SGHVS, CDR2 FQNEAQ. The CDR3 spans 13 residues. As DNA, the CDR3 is TGTGCCAGCAGCCAGGCCAGGAACGGGGAGCTGTTTTTT. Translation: CASSQARNGELFF. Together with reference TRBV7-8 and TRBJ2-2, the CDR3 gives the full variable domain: GAGVSQSPRYKVAKRGQDVALRCDPISGHVSLFWYQQALGQGPEFLTYFQNEAQLDKSGLPSDRFFAERPEGSVSTLKIQRTQQEDSAVYLCASSQARNGELFFGEGSRLTVL.

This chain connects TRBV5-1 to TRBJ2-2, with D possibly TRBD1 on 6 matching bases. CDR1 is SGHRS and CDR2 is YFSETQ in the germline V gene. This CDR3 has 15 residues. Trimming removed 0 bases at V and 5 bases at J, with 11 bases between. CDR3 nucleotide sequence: TGCGCCAGCAGCTTGGGGGACACCGGAACCGGGGAGCTGTTTTTT. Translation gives CASSLGDTGTGELFF.

The CDR3 DNA reads TGTGCCAGCAGCTTATCGTTTTCCGGGGACACTGAAGCTTTCTTT. As protein: CASSLSFSGDTEAFF. The V and J genes are TRBV7-6 and TRBJ1-1; D remains ambiguous. The V end lost 2 bases, the J end lost 3 bases, and 13 bases lay between the germline ends. This CDR3 has 15 amino acids. Germline V gene lookup returns CDR1 SGHVS and CDR2 FNYEAQ. Together with reference TRBV7-6 and TRBJ1-1, the CDR3 gives the full variable domain: GAGVSQSPRYKVTKRGQDVALRCDPISGHVSLYWYRQALGQGPEFLTYFNYEAQQDKSGLPNDRFSAERPEGSISTLTIQRTEQRDSAMYRCASSLSFSGDTEAFFGQGTRLTVV.

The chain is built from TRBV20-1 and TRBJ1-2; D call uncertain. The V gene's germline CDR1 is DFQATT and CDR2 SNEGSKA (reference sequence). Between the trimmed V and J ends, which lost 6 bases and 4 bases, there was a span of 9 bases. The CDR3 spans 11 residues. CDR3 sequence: CSAGTSYGYTF. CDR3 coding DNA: TGCAGTGCCGGTACTAGCTATGGCTACACCTTC.

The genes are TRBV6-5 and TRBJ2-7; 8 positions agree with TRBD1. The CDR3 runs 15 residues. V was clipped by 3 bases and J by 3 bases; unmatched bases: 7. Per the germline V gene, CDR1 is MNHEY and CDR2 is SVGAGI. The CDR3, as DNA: TGTGCCAGCAGTTATGTCCCTGACAGGGGCTACGAGCAGTACTTC. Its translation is CASSYVPDRGYEQYF.

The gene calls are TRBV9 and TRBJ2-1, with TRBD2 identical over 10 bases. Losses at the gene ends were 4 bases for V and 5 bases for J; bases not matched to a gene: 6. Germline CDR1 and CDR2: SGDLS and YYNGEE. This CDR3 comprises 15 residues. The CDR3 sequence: CASSHVLAGDNEQFF. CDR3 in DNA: TGTGCCAGCAGCCACGTTCTAGCGGGGGACAATGAGCAGTTCTTC.

CDR3 sequence (DNA): TGTGCCATCTGTCCTAGCGGAGACACCGGGGAGCTGTTTTTT. As protein: CAICPSGDTGELFF. The V call is TRBV10-3, the J call TRBJ2-2, with 7 bases lining up with TRBD2. CDR1 is ENHRY, CDR2 SYGVKD, per germline. The V segment lost 8 bases and the J segment 3 bases; nucleotides outside the gene matches: 6. The CDR3 extends over 14 amino acids.

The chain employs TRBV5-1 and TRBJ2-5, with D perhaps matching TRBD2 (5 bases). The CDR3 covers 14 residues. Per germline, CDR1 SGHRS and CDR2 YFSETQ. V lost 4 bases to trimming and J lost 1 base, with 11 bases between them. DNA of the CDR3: TGCGCCAGCAGCCGGGTCGAGGGCCAAGAGACCCAGTACTTC. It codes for CASSRVEGQETQYF.

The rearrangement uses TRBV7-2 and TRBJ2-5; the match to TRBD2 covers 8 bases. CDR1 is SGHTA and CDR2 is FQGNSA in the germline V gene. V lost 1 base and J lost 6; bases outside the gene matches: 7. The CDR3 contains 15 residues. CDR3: CASSLGGSGTKTQYF. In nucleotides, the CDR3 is TGTGCCAGCAGCTTAGGGGGTAGCGGGACGAAGACCCAGTACTTC. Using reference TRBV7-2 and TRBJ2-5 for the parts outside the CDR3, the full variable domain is GAGVSQSPSNKVTEKGKDVELRCDPISGHTALYWYRQSLGQGLEFLIYFQGNSAPDKSGLPSDRFSAERTGGSVSTLTIQRTQQEDSAVYLCASSLGGSGTKTQYFGPGTRLLVL.

The CDR3, as DNA: TGTGCCAGCAAGGTCGCGGGAGCGGGCACCGGGGAGCTGTTTTTT. Its protein product is CASKVAGAGTGELFF. V gene TRBV6-5 combines with J gene TRBJ2-2; 7 positions match TRBD2. The germline gives CDR1 MNHEY, CDR2 SVGAGI. The CDR3 runs to 15 residues. V shed 7 bases, J shed 4 bases, and the junction held 9 bases outside the gene matches.